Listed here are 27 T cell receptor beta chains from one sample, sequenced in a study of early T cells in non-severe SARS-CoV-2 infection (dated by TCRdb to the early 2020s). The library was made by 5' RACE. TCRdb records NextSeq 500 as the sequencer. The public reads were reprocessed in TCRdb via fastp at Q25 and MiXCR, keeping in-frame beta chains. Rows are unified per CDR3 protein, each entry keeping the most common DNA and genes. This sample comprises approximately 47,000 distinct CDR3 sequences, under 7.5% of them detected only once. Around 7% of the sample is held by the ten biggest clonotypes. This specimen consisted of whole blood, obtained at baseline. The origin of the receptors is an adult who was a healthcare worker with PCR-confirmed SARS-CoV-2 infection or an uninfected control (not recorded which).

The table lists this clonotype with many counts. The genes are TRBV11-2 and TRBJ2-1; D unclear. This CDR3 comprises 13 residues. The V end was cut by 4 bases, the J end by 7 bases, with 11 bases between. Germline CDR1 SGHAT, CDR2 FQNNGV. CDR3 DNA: TGTGCCAGCAGCTCGATGATCTGGAATGAGCAGTTCTTC. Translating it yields CASSSMIWNEQFF.

The CDR3 sequence: CASSYEVTGELFF. CDR3 in DNA: TGTGCCAGCAGTTACGAAGTTACCGGGGAGCTGTTTTTT. The chain combines TRBV6-5 with TRBJ2-2; no definite D call. V gave up 2 bases and J gave up 5 bases, with 6 bases separating them. Germline V CDR1 and CDR2: MNHEY, SVGAGI. The CDR3 is made up of 13 amino acids.

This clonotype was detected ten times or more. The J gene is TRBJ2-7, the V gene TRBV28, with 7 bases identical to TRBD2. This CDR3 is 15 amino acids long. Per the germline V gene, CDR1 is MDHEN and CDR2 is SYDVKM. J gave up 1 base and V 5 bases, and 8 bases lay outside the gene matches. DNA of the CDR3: TGTGCCAGCAGTGCCTGGGCTAGCGGTTCCTACGAGCAGTACTTC. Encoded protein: CASSAWASGSYEQYF.

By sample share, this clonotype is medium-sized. The CDR3 DNA reads TGCAGCGCTGTGCAACAGGAGTATGGGACCCAGTACTTC. Its translation is CSAVQQEYGTQYF. V usage is TRBV29-1 and J usage is TRBJ2-5; tentative D call: TRBD1 (5 bases). The germline V gene encodes CDR1 SQVTM and CDR2 ANQGSEA. The V and J ends lost 7 bases and 7 bases respectively, with 19 bases between them. The CDR3 consists of 13 residues.

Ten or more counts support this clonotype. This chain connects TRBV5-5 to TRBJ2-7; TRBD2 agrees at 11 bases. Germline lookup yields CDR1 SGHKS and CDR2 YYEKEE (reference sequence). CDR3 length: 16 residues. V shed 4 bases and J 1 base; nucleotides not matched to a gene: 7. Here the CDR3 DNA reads TGTGCCAGCAGCGCAGCTAGCGGGAGGCCGTCCTACGAGCAGTACTTC. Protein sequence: CASSAASGRPSYEQYF. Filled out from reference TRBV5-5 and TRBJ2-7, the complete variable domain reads DAGVTQSPTHLIKTRGQQVTLRCSPISGHKSVSWYQQVLGQGPQFIFQYYEKEERGRGNFPDRFSARQFPNYSSELNVNALLLGDSALYLCASSAASGRPSYEQYFGPGTRLTVT.

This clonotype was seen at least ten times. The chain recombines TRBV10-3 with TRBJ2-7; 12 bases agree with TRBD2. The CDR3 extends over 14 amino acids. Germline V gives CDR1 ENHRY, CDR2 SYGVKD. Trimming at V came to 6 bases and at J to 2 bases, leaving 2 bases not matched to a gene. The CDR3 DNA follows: TGTGCCATCAGAAGACTAGCGGGAGCCTACGAGCAGTACTTC. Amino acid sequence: CAIRRLAGAYEQYF.

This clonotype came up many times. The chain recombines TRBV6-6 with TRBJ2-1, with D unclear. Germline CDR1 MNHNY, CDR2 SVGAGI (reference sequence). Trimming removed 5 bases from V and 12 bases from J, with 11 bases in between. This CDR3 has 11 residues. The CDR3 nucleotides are TGTGCCAGCAGTCCTGCAATAGTGCAGTTCTTC. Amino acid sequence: CASSPAIVQFF.

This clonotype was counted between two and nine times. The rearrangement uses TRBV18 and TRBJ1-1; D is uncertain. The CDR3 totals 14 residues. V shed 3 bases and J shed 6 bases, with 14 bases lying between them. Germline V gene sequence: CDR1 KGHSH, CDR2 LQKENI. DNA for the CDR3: TGTGCCAGCTCACCTAAGGGTGGAACGGCTGAAGCTTTCTTT. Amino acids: CASSPKGGTAEAFF.

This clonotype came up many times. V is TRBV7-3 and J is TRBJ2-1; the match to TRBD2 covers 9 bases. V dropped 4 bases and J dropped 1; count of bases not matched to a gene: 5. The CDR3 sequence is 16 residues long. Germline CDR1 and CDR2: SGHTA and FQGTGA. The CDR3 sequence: CASSSLAGVSYNEQFF. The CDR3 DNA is TGTGCCAGCAGCTCCTTAGCGGGAGTATCCTACAATGAGCAGTTCTTC.

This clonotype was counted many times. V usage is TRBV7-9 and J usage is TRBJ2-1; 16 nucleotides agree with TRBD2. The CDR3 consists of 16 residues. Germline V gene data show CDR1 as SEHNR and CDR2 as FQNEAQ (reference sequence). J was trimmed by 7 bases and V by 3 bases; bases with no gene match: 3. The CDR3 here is CASSFGGLAGGNEQFF. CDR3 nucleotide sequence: TGTGCCAGCAGCTTCGGGGGACTAGCGGGAGGGAATGAGCAGTTCTTC.

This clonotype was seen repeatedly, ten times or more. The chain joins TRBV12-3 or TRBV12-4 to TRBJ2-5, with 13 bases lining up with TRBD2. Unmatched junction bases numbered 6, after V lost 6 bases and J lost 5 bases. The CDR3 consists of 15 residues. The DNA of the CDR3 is TGTGCCAGCAGCTCCGGGACTAGCGGGATTGAGACCCAGTACTTC. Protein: CASSSGTSGIETQYF.

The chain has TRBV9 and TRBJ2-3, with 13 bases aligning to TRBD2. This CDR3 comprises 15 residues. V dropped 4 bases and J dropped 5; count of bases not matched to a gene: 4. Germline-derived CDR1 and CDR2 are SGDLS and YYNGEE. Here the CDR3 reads CASSSRLAGGDTQYF. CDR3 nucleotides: TGTGCCAGCAGCTCAAGACTAGCGGGAGGAGATACGCAGTATTTT.

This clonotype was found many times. CDR3 bases: TGTGCCAGCAGTTATTGGGTTAGCACCGGGGAGCTGTTTTTT. This gives the protein CASSYWVSTGELFF. J is TRBJ2-2 and V is TRBV6-5; D remains unclear. The CDR3 sequence is 14 residues long. The germline gives CDR1 MNHEY, CDR2 SVGAGI. Deletions cut 3 bases from V and 4 bases from J, with 9 bases between.

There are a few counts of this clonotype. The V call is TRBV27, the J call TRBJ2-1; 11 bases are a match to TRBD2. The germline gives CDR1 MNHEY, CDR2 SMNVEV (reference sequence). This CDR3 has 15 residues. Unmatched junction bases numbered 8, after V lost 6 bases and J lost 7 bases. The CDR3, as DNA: TGTGCCAGCAGACAACTAGCGGGAGTTAGGAATGAGCAGTTCTTC. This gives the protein CASRQLAGVRNEQFF.

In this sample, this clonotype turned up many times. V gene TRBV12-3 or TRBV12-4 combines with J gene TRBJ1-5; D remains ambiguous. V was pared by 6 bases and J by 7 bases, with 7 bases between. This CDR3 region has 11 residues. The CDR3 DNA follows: TGTGCCAGCAGCCTCGGACAGCCCCAGCATTTT. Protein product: CASSLGQPQHF.

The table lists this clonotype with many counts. CDR3: CASSEATGQGHTEAFF. The CDR3 DNA reads as TGTGCCAGCAGTGAAGCTACAGGACAGGGGCACACTGAAGCTTTCTTT. The J gene is TRBJ1-1, the V gene TRBV6-1, with 9 bases fitting TRBD1. J gave up 3 bases and V 0 bases, and 5 bases lay outside the gene matches. The CDR3 has 16 amino acids. Per the germline V gene, CDR1 is MNHNS and CDR2 is SASEGT.

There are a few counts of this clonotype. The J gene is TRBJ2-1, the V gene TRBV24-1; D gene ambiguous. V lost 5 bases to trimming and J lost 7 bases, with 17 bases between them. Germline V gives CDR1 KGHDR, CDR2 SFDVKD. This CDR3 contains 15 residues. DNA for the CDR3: TGTGCCACCAGTGGTATCCTATTCGGGCGGAATGAGCAGTTCTTC. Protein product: CATSGILFGRNEQFF.

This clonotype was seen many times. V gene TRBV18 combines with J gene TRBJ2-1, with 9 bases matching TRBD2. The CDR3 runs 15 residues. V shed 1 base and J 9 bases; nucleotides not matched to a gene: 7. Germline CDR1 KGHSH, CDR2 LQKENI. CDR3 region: CASSPQDGSGSEQFF. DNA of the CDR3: TGTGCCAGCTCACCACAGGACGGTAGCGGGAGTGAGCAGTTCTTC.

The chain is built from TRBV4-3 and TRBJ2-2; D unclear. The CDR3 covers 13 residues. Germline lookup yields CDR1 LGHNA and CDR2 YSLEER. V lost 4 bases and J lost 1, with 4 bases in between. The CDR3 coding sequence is TGCGCCAGCAGCCTGAAGAACACCGGGGAGCTGTTTTTT. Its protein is CASSLKNTGELFF.

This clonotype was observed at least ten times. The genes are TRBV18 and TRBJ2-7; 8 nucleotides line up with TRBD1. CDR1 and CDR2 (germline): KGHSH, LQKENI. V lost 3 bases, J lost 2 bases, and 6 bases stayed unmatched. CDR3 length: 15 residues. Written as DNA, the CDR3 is TGTGCCAGCTCACCTTTCCGGGACAGGCCCTACGAGCAGTACTTC. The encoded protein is CASSPFRDRPYEQYF.

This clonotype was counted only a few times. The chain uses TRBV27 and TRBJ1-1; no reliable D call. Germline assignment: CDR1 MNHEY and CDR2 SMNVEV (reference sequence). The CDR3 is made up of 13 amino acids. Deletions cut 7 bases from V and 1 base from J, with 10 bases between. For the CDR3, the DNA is TGTGCCAGCAATTCGCCGGGGAACACTGAAGCTTTCTTT. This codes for CASNSPGNTEAFF.

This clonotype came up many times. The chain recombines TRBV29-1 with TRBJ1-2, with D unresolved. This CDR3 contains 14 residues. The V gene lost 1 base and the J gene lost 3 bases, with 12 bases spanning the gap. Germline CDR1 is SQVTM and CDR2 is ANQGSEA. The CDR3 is CSVEGWGAYYGYTF. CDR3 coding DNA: TGCAGCGTTGAAGGGTGGGGTGCCTACTATGGCTACACCTTC.

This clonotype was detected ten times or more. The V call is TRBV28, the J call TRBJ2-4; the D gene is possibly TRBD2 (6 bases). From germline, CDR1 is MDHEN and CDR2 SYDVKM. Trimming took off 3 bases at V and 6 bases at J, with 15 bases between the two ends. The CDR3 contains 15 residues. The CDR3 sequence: CASSFGGIGGNIQYF. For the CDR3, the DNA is TGTGCCAGCAGTTTTGGGGGGATAGGAGGAAACATTCAGTACTTC.

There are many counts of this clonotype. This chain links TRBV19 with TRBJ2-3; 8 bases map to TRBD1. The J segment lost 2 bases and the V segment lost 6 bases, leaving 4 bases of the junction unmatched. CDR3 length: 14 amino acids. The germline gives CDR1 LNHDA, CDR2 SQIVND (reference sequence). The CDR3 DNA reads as TGTGCCAGTAGACAGCAGGGGGCCACAGATACGCAGTATTTT. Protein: CASRQQGATDTQYF.

The chain's CDR3 is CASRQGNYGYTF. CDR3 nucleotides: TGTGCCAGCAGGCAGGGGAACTATGGCTACACCTTC. The rearrangement joins TRBV12-3 or TRBV12-4 to TRBJ1-2; a weak D match, TRBD1 (6 bases). The CDR3 spans 12 residues. The ends were cut back, 6 bases at V and 2 bases at J, with 7 bases in the middle.

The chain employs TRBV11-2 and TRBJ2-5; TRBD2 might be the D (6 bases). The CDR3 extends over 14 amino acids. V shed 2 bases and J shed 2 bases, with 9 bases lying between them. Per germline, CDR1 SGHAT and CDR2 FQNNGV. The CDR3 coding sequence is TGTGCCAGCAGCTTACAGGGAGGACAAGAGACCCAGTACTTC. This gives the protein CASSLQGGQETQYF.

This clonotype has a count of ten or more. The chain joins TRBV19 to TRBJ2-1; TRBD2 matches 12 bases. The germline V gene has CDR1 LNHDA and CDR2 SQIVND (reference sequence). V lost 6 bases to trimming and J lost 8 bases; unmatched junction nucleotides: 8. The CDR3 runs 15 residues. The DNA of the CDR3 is TGTGCCAGTAGGCGGACTAGCGGGATGGGAGATGAGCAGTTCTTC. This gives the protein CASRRTSGMGDEQFF.